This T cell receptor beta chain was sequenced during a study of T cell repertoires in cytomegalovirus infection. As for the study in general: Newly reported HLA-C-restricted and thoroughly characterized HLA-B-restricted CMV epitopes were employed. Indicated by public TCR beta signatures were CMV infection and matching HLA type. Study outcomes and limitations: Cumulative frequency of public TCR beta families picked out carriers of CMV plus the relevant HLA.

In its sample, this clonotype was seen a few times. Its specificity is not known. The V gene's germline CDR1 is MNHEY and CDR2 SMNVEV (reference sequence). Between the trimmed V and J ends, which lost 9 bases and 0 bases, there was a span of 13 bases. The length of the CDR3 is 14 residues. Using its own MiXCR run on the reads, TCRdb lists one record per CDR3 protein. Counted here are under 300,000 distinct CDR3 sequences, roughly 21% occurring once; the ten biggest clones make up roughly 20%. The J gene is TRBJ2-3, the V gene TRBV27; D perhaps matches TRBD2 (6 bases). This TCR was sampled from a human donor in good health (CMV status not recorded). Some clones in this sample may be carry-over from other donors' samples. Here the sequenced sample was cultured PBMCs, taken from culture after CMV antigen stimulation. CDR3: CASRPGGSTDTQYF. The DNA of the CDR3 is TGTGCCAGTCGCCCTGGGGGGAGCACAGATACGCAGTATTTT.